The table lists the clone carrying this T cell receptor beta chain with many counts. From the reads, TCRdb called clonotypes with MiXCR, one entry per CDR3 protein. The sample lists about 240,000 distinct CDR3 sequences, around 30% occurring once. This sample was taken from a study of kidney transplant recipient with SARS-CoV-2 infection. CDR1 is DFQATT, CDR2 SNEGSKA, per germline (reference sequence). With 5 bases removed from V and 4 bases from J, the gap between germline ends came to 23 bases. The CDR3 length is 16 residues. The chain recombines TRBV20-1 with TRBJ1-2, with D hard to call. The source of this sequence is a male patient in his thirties who had COVID-19 and was a kidney transplant recipient. Some T cells may have come from the graft donor. The sample consisted of a blood sample, taken at baseline and around day 110 from a kidney transplant recipient. The CDR3 DNA reads TGCAGTGCTTCTACACCGCTGTTTCGAAAGACCTATGGCTACACCTTC. Encoded protein: CSASTPLFRKTYGYTF.